The present T cell receptor beta chain was sequenced within a study of beta chain features in type 1 diabetes. Whole-study context: Similarity in age, gender and cell yields was seen between patients and healthy donors. Examination spanned fewer than 140,000,000 sorted cells from all samples.

All of the isolated RNA was reverse transcribed, so expressed TCRB transcripts were sequenced. Sequencing used immunoSEQ multiplex PCR; TCRdb keeps in-frame clones, though not all of them. This table has under 250,000 clones, about 14% appearing once. On average, the one heparinised blood draw given by each donor was approximately 120 mL. Of note for this clone: Its antigen is still unknown.

Study-level results: Type 1 diabetes patients had moderately but significantly shorter TCRB CDR3s in all four CD4+ subsets. Cells carrying high TCR expression could end up over-represented when cDNA is sequenced.

The CDR3 is made up of 15 amino acids. Germline V gene lookup returns CDR1 SGHTA and CDR2 FQGNSA. With 4 bases removed from V and 2 bases from J, the gap between germline ends came to 12 bases. Sequencing was performed on naive CD4+ T cells from blood. V gene TRBV7-2 combines with J gene TRBJ2-1; maybe TRBD2 (6 bases). The sequence was collected from a man younger than 45 with type 1 diabetes. CDR3 residues: CASSSGLLPYNEQFF. The CDR3 coding sequence is TGTGCCAGCAGCTCAGGACTACTACCCTACAATGAGCAGTTCTTC.